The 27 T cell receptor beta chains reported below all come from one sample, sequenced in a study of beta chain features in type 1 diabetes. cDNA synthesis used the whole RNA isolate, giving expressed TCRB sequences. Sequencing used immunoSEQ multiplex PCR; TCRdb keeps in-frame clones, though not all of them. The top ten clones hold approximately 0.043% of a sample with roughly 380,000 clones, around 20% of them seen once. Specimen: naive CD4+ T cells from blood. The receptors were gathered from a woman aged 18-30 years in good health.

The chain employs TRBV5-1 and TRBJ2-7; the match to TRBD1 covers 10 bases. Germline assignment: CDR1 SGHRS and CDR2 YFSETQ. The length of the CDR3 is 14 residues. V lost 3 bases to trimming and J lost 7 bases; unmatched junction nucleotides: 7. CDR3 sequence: CASSYDRGPREQYF. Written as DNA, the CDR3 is TGCGCCAGCAGCTACGACAGGGGGCCTCGTGAGCAGTACTTC.

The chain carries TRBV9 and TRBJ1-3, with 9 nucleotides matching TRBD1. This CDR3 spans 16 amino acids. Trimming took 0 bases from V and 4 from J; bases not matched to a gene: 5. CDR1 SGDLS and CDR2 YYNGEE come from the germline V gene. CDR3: CASSVEGQGGGNTIYF. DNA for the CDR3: TGTGCCAGCAGCGTAGAGGGACAGGGTGGAGGAAACACCATATATTTT.

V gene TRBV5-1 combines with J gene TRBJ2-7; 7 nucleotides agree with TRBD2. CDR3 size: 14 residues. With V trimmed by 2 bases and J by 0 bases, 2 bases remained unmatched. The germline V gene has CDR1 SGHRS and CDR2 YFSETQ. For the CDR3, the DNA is TGCGCCAGCAGCTTTGGGGGGGACTCCTACGAGCAGTACTTC. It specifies CASSFGGDSYEQYF.

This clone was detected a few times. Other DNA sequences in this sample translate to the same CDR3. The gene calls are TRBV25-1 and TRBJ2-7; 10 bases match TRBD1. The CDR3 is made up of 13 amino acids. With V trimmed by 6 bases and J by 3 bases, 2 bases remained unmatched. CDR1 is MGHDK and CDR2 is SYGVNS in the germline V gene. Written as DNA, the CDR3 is TGTGCCAGCAGGAGGGACAGGGGCTACGAGCAGTACTTC. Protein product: CASRRDRGYEQYF.

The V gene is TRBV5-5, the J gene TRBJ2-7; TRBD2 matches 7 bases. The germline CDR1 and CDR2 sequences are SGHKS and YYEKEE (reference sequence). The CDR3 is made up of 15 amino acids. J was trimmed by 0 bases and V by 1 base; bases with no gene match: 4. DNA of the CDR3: TGTGCCAGCAGCTTGAGCGGGACCCTCTCCTACGAGCAGTACTTC. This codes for CASSLSGTLSYEQYF. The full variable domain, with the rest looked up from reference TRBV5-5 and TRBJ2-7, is DAGVTQSPTHLIKTRGQQVTLRCSPISGHKSVSWYQQVLGQGPQFIFQYYEKEERGRGNFPDRFSARQFPNYSSELNVNALLLGDSALYLCASSLSGTLSYEQYFGPGTRLTVT.

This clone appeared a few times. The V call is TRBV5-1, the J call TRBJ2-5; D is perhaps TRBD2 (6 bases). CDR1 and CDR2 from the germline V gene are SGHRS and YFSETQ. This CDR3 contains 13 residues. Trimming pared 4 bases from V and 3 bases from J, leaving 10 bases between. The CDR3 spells CASSPGLKETQYF. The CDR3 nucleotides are TGCGCCAGCAGCCCGGGACTGAAAGAGACCCAGTACTTC.

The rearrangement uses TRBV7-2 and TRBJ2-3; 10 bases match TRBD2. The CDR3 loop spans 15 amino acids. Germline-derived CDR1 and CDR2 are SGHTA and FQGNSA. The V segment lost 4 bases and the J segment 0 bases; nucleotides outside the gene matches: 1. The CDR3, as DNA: TGTGCCAGCAGCTGGGGACTAGCGAGCACAGATACGCAGTATTTT. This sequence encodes CASSWGLASTDTQYF.

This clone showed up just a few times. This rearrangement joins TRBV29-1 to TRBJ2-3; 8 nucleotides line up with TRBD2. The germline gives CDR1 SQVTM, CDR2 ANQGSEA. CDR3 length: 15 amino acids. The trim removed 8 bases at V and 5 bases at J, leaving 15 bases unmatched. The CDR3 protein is CSPFRREGPQDTQYF. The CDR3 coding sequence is TGCAGCCCTTTTAGACGGGAGGGCCCGCAAGATACGCAGTATTTT.

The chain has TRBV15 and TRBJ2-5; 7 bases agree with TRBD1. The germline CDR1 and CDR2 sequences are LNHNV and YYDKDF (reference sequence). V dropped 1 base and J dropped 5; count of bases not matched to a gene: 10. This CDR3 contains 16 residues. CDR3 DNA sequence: TGTGCCACCAGCAGAGGACAGGGCCAACGGGTGGAGACCCAGTACTTC. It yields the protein CATSRGQGQRVETQYF.

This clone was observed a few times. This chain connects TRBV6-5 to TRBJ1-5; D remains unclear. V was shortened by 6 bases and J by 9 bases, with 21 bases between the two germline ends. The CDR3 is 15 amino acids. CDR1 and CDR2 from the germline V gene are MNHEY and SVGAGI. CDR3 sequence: CASSYLGPPSGPQHF. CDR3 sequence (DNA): TGTGCCAGCAGCTACCTTGGGCCCCCTTCTGGGCCCCAGCATTTT.

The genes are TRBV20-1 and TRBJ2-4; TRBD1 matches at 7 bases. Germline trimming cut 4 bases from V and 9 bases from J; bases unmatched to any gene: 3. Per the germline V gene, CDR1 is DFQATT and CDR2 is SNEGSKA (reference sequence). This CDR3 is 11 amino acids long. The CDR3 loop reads CSATQGTIQYF. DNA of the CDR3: TGCAGTGCTACACAGGGGACCATTCAGTACTTC.

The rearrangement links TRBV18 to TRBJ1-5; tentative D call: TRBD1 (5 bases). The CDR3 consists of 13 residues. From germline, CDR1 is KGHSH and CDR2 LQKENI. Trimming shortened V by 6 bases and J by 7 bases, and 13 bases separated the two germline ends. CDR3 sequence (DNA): TGTGCCAGCTCCCCGGGAGGGGAACAGCCCCAGCATTTT. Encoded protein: CASSPGGEQPQHF.

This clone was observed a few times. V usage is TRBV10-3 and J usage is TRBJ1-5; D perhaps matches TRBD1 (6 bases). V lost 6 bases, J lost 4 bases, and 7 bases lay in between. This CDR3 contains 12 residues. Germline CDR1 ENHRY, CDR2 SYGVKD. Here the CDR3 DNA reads TGTGCCATCAGCGGACAGAATCAGCCCCAGCATTTT. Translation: CAISGQNQPQHF.

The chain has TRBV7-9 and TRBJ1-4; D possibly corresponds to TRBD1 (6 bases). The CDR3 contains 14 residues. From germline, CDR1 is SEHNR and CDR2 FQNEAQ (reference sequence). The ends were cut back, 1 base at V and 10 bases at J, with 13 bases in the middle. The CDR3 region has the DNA TGTGCCAGCAGCTTAGTCCAGGGGCCGGGAAAACTGTTTTTT. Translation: CASSLVQGPGKLFF.

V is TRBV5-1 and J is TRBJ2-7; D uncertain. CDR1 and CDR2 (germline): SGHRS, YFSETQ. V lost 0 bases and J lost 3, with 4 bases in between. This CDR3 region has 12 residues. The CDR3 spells CASSLDLYEQYF. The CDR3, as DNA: TGCGCCAGCAGCTTGGATCTCTACGAGCAGTACTTC.

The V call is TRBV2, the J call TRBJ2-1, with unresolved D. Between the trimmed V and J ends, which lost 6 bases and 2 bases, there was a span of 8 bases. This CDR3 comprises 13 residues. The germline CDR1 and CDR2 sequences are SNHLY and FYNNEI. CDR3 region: CASRGDTYNEQFF. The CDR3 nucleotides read TGTGCCAGCAGGGGTGACACCTACAATGAGCAGTTCTTC.

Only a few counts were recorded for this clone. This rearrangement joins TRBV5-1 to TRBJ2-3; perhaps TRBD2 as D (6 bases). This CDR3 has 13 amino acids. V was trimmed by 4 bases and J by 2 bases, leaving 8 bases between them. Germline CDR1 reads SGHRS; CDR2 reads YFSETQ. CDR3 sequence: CASSRDSTDTQYF. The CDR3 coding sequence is TGCGCCAGCAGCCGGGACTCCACAGATACGCAGTATTTT.

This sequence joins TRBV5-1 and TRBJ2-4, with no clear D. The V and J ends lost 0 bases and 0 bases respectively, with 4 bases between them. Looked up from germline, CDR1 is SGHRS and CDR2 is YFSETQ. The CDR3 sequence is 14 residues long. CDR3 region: CASSLGLAKNIQYF. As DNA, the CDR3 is TGCGCCAGCAGCTTGGGGCTAGCCAAAAACATTCAGTACTTC.

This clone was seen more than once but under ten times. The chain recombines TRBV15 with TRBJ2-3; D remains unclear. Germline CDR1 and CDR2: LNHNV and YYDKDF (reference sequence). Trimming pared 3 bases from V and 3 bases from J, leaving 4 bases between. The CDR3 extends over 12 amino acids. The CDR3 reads CATSRETDTQYF. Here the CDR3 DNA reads TGTGCCACCAGCAGGGAGACAGATACGCAGTATTTT.

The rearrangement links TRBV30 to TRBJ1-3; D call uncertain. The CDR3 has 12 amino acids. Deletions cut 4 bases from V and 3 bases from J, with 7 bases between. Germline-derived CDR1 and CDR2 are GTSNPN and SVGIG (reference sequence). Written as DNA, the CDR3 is TGTGCCTGGAACAAGATTGGAAACACCATATATTTT. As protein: CAWNKIGNTIYF. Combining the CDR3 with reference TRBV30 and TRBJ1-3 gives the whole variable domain SQTIHQWPATLVQPVGSPLSLECTVEGTSNPNLYWYRQAAGRGLQLLFYSVGIGQISSEVPQNLSASRPQDRQFILSSKKLLLSDSGFYLCAWNKIGNTIYFGEGSWLTVV.

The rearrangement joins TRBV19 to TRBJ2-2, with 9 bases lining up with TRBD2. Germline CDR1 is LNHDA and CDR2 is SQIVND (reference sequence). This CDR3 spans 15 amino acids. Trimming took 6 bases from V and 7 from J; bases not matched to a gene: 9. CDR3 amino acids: CASSPSSGAIGELFF. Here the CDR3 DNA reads TGTGCCAGTAGCCCATCTAGCGGGGCGATCGGGGAGCTGTTTTTT.

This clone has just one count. The CDR3 spells CASSLAVQGGYEQYF. The CDR3 nucleotides read TGTGCCAGCAGCTTAGCAGTACAGGGGGGTTACGAGCAGTACTTC. J is TRBJ2-7 and V is TRBV7-9, with 8 nucleotides matching TRBD1. The germline V gene encodes CDR1 SEHNR and CDR2 FQNEAQ (reference sequence). V trimming: 0 bases; J trimming: 4 bases; junction bases outside the gene matches: 5. This CDR3 is 15 amino acids long.

The CDR3 protein is CASSSGQATSGANVLTF. Written as DNA, the CDR3 is TGTGCCAGCAGCTCGGGACAGGCGACCTCTGGGGCCAACGTCCTGACTTTC. This sequence joins TRBV7-9 and TRBJ2-6; 8 nucleotides agree with TRBD1. Germline values: CDR1 SEHNR, CDR2 FQNEAQ (reference sequence). The CDR3 sequence is 17 residues long. Trimming cost V 4 bases and J 0 bases; bases outside gene matches: 5.

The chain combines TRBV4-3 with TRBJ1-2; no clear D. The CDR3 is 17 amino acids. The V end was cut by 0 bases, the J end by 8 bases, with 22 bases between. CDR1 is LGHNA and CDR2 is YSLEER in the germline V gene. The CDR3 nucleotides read TGCGCCAGCAGCCAAGACCTCGAGTGGCAGGCCCTCTTGGGCTACACCTTC. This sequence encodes CASSQDLEWQALLGYTF.

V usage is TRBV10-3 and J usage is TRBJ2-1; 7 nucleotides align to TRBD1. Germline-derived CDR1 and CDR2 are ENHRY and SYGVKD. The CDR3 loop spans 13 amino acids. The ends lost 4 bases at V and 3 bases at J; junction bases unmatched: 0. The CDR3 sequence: CAISGDSYNEQFF. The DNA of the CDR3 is TGTGCCATCAGTGGGGACAGCTACAATGAGCAGTTCTTC.

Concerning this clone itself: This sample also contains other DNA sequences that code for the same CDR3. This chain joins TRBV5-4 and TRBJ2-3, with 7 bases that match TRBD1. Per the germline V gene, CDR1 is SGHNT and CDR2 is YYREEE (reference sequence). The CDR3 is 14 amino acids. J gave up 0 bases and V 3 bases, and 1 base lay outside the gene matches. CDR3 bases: TGTGCCAGCAGCTCAGGGGGTAGCACAGATACGCAGTATTTT. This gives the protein CASSSGGSTDTQYF.

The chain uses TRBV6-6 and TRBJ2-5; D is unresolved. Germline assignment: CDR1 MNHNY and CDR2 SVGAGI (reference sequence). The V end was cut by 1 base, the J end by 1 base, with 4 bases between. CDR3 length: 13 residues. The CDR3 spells CASSYYSQETQYF. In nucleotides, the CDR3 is TGTGCCAGCAGTTACTACAGCCAAGAGACCCAGTACTTC.